This TCR beta chain is drawn from a study of cytomegalovirus exposure and HLA in healthy donors. Study-wide points: Available immune exposure information covered CMV serostatus only. Most TCR sequences were rare, but some public TCRs occurred in many donors.

This clone appeared a few times. The target antigen is unknown. The germline V gene has CDR1 MNHEY and CDR2 SVGAGI. V lost 4 bases, J lost 5 bases, and 11 bases lay in between. The CDR3 is 14 amino acids. A multiplex PCR was run with 60 Vbeta primers and 13 Jbeta primers. Sequencing was performed with immunoSEQ multiplex PCR; in TCRdb, only in-frame clones are kept and a portion is missing. The sample consists of 80,000 to 95,000 clones, approximately 57% of them appearing once. The genes are TRBV6-5 and TRBJ1-4; D is undetermined. This sequence originates from a woman aged 30 to 39 in good health and CMV-seronegative. Sample: PBMCs. CDR3 residues: CASSFSPGNEKLFF. CDR3 coding DNA: TGTGCCAGCAGTTTCTCGCCGGGGAATGAAAAACTGTTTTTT.